What follows are 9 T cell receptor beta chains derived from one specimen sequenced in a study of CXCR3 chemokines and chemotherapy response in bladder cancer. MiXCR, applied by TCRdb to the PCR reads, yields one record per CDR3 protein. The sample has roughly 5,000 distinct CDR3 sequences, approximately 15% seen once. This material was collected from a patient whose treatment included neoadjuvant chemotherapy. Source of these receptors: a human donor with bladder cancer that responded to neoadjuvant chemotherapy.

This clonotype occurred many times. The rearrangement joins TRBV10-3 to TRBJ2-1; 13 bases match TRBD2. The V gene's germline CDR1 is ENHRY and CDR2 SYGVKD. The CDR3 runs 16 residues. J lost 4 bases, V lost 5 bases, and 5 bases had no gene match. The CDR3 sequence is CAISKSGLAGYNEQFF. Here the CDR3 DNA reads TGTGCCATCAGTAAATCGGGACTAGCGGGGTACAATGAGCAGTTCTTC.

Ten or more counts support this clonotype. V gene TRBV11-3 combines with J gene TRBJ2-2, with 9 bases that match TRBD1. J lost 6 bases, V lost 1 base, and 6 bases had no gene match. CDR1 and CDR2 from the germline V gene are SGHNT and YENEEA. The CDR3 contains 16 residues. The CDR3 here is CASSLGNRGLSGELFF. Here the CDR3 DNA reads TGTGCCAGCAGCTTAGGGAACAGGGGGCTCTCCGGGGAGCTGTTTTTT.

This clonotype was recorded many times. CDR3 in amino acids: CATSRDSGANSSPLHF. In nucleotides, the CDR3 is TGTGCCACCAGCAGAGATAGCGGAGCAAACTCGTCACCCCTCCACTTT. The gene calls are TRBV15 and TRBJ1-6; D is unclear. This CDR3 has 16 amino acids. Trimming took off 0 bases at V and 10 bases at J, with 16 bases between the two ends. Germline V CDR1 and CDR2: LNHNV, YYDKDF (reference sequence). The variable domain in full, with the rest retrieved from reference TRBV15 and TRBJ1-6, is DAMVIQNPRYQVTQFGKPVTLSCSQTLNHNVMYWYQQKSSQAPKLLFHYYDKDFNNEADTPDNFQSRRPNTSFCFLDIRSPGLGDTAMYLCATSRDSGANSSPLHFGNGTRLTVT.

This clonotype has a count of ten or more. The chain combines TRBV5-4 with TRBJ2-5, with D hard to call. V shed 4 bases and J shed 2 bases, with 12 bases lying between them. The CDR3 is 14 residues long. CDR1 and CDR2 (germline): SGHNT, YYREEE (reference sequence). In nucleotides, the CDR3 is TGTGCCAGCAGCCCCCCGGGTATTCAAGAGACCCAGTACTTC. Its protein product is CASSPPGIQETQYF.

At least ten counts were recorded for this clonotype. This chain joins TRBV12-3 or TRBV12-4 and TRBJ1-2; possibly TRBD1 for D (6 bases). V shed 5 bases and J shed 5 bases, with 12 bases lying between them. CDR3 length: 13 amino acids. The CDR3: CASSEQGPYGYTF. For the CDR3, the DNA is TGTGCCAGCAGTGAACAGGGACCGTATGGCTACACCTTC.

Ten or more counts support this clonotype. V usage is TRBV20-1 and J usage is TRBJ1-6, with 9 bases identical to TRBD1. J gave up 6 bases and V 3 bases, and 3 bases lay outside the gene matches. The CDR3 totals 14 residues. Germline V gene data show CDR1 as DFQATT and CDR2 as SNEGSKA (reference sequence). The CDR3 bases are TGCAGTGCTAGGCGGACAGGGGTTAATTCACCCCTCCACTTT. Protein sequence: CSARRTGVNSPLHF.

By frequency in the sample, this clonotype is medium-sized (0.01 to 0.1%). J is TRBJ2-1 and V is TRBV6-1; D remains ambiguous. Germline loops: CDR1 MNHNS, CDR2 SASEGT. The CDR3 contains 12 residues. V lost 4 bases and J 5 bases, leaving 6 bases between the germline ends. This chain's CDR3 is CASSVSNNEQFF. CDR3 sequence (DNA): TGTGCCAGCAGTGTTAGCAACAATGAGCAGTTCTTC.

This clonotype was counted a few times. V usage is TRBV4-1 and J usage is TRBJ2-7; maybe TRBD2 (6 bases). Germline values: CDR1 MGHRA, CDR2 YSYEKL. With 1 base removed from V and 4 bases from J, the gap between germline ends came to 14 bases. This CDR3 is 15 amino acids long. CDR3 nucleotide sequence: TGCGCCAGCAGCCAAGCCCGGGACTTGAAGTACGAGCAGTACTTC. Its translation: CASSQARDLKYEQYF.

This clonotype appeared many times. V gene TRBV6-5 combines with J gene TRBJ1-3, with D unresolved. Germline V gene data show CDR1 as MNHEY and CDR2 as SVGAGI. V lost 0 bases, J lost 2 bases, and 2 bases lay in between. The CDR3 totals 13 residues. As DNA, the CDR3 is TGTGCCAGCAGTTACTCTACTGGAAACACCATATATTTT. Translated, it gives CASSYSTGNTIYF.